The sequence of this T cell receptor beta chain was determined in a study of blood T cell repertoires in COVID-19. Study-level background: The United States, Italy and Spain were the sources of the acute and convalescent COVID-19 samples. T cells, B-cell-depleted T cells, or PBMCs provided the cDNA or gDNA that served as material.

In germline, CDR1 is MNHEY, CDR2 SMNVEV (reference sequence). With 2 bases clipped from V and 5 bases from J, the junction kept 1 base outside the gene matches. The CDR3 length is 15 residues. Under the authors' procedure: Researchers report that nucleated cell counts were estimated from reference gene primer amplification. The method was immunoSEQ multiplex PCR; TCRdb's version includes in-frame clones alone and lacks a portion of them. V, J and clone size reflect that table, while D and trimming were determined from the DNA. Of 150,000 to 200,000 clones detected, approximately 83% appear once; the ten largest clones hold roughly 8%.

This sequence was found in a man between 60 and 75 years old with acute or convalescent COVID-19. The chain links TRBV27 to TRBJ2-7, with 15 bases fitting TRBD2. The specimen was peripheral blood. The CDR3, as DNA: TGTGCCAGCAGTTTAAGGACTAGCGGGAGGGACGAGCAGTACTTC. Translating it yields CASSLRTSGRDEQYF.